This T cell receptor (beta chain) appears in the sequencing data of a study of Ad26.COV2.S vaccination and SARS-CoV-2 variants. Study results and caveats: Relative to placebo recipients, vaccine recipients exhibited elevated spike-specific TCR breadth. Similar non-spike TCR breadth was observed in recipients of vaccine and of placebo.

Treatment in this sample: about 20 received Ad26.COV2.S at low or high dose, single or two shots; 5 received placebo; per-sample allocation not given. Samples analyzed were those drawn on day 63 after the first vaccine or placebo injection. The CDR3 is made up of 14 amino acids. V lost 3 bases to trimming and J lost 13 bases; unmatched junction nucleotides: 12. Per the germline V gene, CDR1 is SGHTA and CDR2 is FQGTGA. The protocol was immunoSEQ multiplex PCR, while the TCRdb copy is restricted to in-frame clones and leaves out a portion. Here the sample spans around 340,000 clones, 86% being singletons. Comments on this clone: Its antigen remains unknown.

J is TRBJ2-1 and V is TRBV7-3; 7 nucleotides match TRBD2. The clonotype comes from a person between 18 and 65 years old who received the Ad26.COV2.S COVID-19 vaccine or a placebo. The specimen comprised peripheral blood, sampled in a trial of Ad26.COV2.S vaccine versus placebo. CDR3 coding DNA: TGTGCCAGCAGCTTCAAGCGGGACGAGGCTTTACAGTTCTTC. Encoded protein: CASSFKRDEALQFF. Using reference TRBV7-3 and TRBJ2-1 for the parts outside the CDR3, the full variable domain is GAGVSQTPSNKVTEKGKYVELRCDPISGHTALYWYRQSLGQGPEFLIYFQGTGAADDSGLPNDRFFAVRPEGSVSTLKIQRTERGDSAVYLCASSFKRDEALQFFGPGTRLTVL.